The 15 T cell receptor beta chains below come from one sample, sequenced in a study of T cell changes during pregnancy in multiple sclerosis. Method: immunoSEQ multiplex PCR; TCRdb's copy keeps in-frame clones and lacks some. Of 75,000 to 100,000 clones listed, 80% to 95% were seen once; the top ten hold about 2%. The starting material was peripheral blood, obtained after pregnancy. These receptors all stem from a female donor with multiple sclerosis, enrolled in a pregnancy study.

The rearrangement joins TRBV18 to TRBJ2-7, with 10 bases identical to TRBD2. This CDR3 contains 15 residues. Germline-derived CDR1 and CDR2 are KGHSH and LQKENI. With 6 bases clipped from V and 3 bases from J, the junction kept 8 bases outside the gene matches. DNA for the CDR3: TGTGCCAGCTCCCTTGGGGTAGCGGGAGGCTACGAGCAGTACTTC. Translation: CASSLGVAGGYEQYF.

V is TRBV18 and J is TRBJ2-2; 8 bases line up with TRBD2. CDR1 and CDR2 (germline): KGHSH, LQKENI. Trimming cost V 11 bases and J 2 bases; bases outside gene matches: 16. The length of the CDR3 is 17 residues. The CDR3 DNA follows: TGTGCCGCCAGAAAGCACGCGGGACTAGAAAACACCGGGGAGCTGTTTTTT. Its translation: CAARKHAGLENTGELFF.

The table lists this clone with a few counts. V and J are TRBV7-9 and TRBJ1-3; possibly TRBD1 for D (5 bases). Germline V gene lookup returns CDR1 SEHNR and CDR2 FQNEAQ (reference sequence). This CDR3 comprises 12 residues. Between the trimmed V and J ends, which lost 10 bases and 2 bases, there was a span of 9 bases. In nucleotides, the CDR3 is TGTGCCACGGGGGGGACTGGAAACACCATATATTTT. Amino acid sequence: CATGGTGNTIYF.

This rearrangement joins TRBV11-3 to TRBJ1-1; D remains ambiguous. Per the germline V gene, CDR1 is SGHNT and CDR2 is YENEEA. This CDR3 has 13 residues. Trimming stripped 3 bases from V and 1 base from J, with 6 bases between. CDR3 loop: CASSLAENTEAFF. In nucleotides, the CDR3 is TGTGCCAGCAGCTTGGCAGAGAACACTGAAGCTTTCTTT. Together with reference TRBV11-3 and TRBJ1-1, the CDR3 gives the full variable domain: EAGVVQSPRYKIIEKKQPVAFWCNPISGHNTLYWYLQNLGQGPELLIRYENEEAVDDSQLPKDRFSAERLKGVDSTLKIQPAELGDSAVYLCASSLAENTEAFFGQGTRLTVV.

The genes are TRBV27 and TRBJ1-2; the match to TRBD1 covers 8 bases. J gave up 4 bases and V 6 bases, and 4 bases lay outside the gene matches. In germline, CDR1 is MNHEY, CDR2 SMNVEV (reference sequence). The CDR3 covers 13 residues. CDR3 DNA sequence: TGTGCCAGCAGGACGACAGGGGCCTATGGCTACACCTTC. Amino acids: CASRTTGAYGYTF.

V usage is TRBV7-2 and J usage is TRBJ2-7; D is perhaps TRBD2 (5 bases). Germline CDR1 is SGHTA and CDR2 is FQGNSA. The CDR3 spans 14 residues. Between the trimmed V and J ends, which lost 6 bases and 0 bases, there was a span of 12 bases. This CDR3 is CASRPSGVSYEQYF. CDR3 DNA sequence: TGTGCCAGCAGACCCTCCGGGGTCTCCTACGAGCAGTACTTC.

This rearrangement joins TRBV6-5 to TRBJ2-3, with D possibly matching TRBD2 (5 bases). V was clipped by 2 bases and J by 6 bases, with 18 bases between them. The germline V gene has CDR1 MNHEY and CDR2 SVGAGI. The CDR3 has 16 residues. Here the CDR3 reads CASSYQTTSLGDTQYF. CDR3 DNA: TGTGCCAGCAGTTACCAGACTACCTCTCTCGGGGATACGCAGTATTTT.

This sequence joins TRBV4-3 and TRBJ1-1, with a possible D match to TRBD1 (5 bases). The CDR3 has 14 residues. Trimming removed 4 bases at V and 5 bases at J, with 14 bases between. The germline V gene has CDR1 LGHNA and CDR2 YSLEER. The CDR3 nucleotides read TGCGCCAGCAGCCCCAGGGTGTTAGGGACTGAAGCTTTCTTT. Protein: CASSPRVLGTEAFF.

The V and J genes are TRBV7-2 and TRBJ1-4; D gene unclear. The CDR3 spans 15 residues. CDR1 is SGHTA, CDR2 FQGNSA, per germline. Between the trimmed V and J ends, which lost 5 bases and 2 bases, there was a span of 12 bases. In DNA form, the CDR3 reads TGTGCCAGCAGCCCCTGGGCCTCCACTAATGAAAAACTGTTTTTT. Its protein product is CASSPWASTNEKLFF.

This clone appeared a single time. The V call is TRBV27, the J call TRBJ2-1; 7 nucleotides line up with TRBD2. Germline V CDR1 and CDR2: MNHEY, SMNVEV (reference sequence). The CDR3 is 15 residues long. Unmatched junction bases numbered 6, after V lost 2 bases and J lost 5 bases. DNA of the CDR3: TGTGCCAGCAGTTTAATTGGCGGGAGCCACAATGAGCAGTTCTTC. Encoded protein: CASSLIGGSHNEQFF.

This rearrangement joins TRBV29-1 to TRBJ1-4; 7 bases map to TRBD1. The ends lost 5 bases at V and 2 bases at J; junction bases unmatched: 2. CDR1 is SQVTM, CDR2 ANQGSEA, per germline. The CDR3 is made up of 13 amino acids. The CDR3 loop reads CSVQGQTNEKLFF. In DNA form, the CDR3 reads TGCAGCGTTCAGGGACAGACTAATGAAAAACTGTTTTTT. Combining the CDR3 with reference TRBV29-1 and TRBJ1-4 gives the whole variable domain SAVISQKPSRDICQRGTSLTIQCQVDSQVTMMFWYRQQPGQSLTLIATANQGSEATYESGFVIDKFPISRPNLTFSTLTVSNMSPEDSSIYLCSVQGQTNEKLFFGSGTQLSVL.

This chain joins TRBV11-2 and TRBJ2-7; 9 bases map to TRBD1. V shed 6 bases, J shed 2 bases, and the junction held 17 bases outside the gene matches. CDR1 is SGHAT and CDR2 is FQNNGV in the germline V gene. The CDR3 extends over 18 amino acids. The CDR3 protein is CASRSLLGDREGAYEQYF. The DNA for the CDR3 is TGTGCCAGCAGGTCCCTCTTAGGGGACAGGGAGGGCGCCTACGAGCAGTACTTC.

The chain is built from TRBV30 and TRBJ1-2; 7 bases fit TRBD1. CDR3 length equals 15 residues. Trimming at V came to 1 base and at J to 2 bases, leaving 7 bases not matched to a gene. The germline V gene encodes CDR1 GTSNPN and CDR2 SVGIG (reference sequence). The CDR3: CAWSAQTGVNYGYTF. For the CDR3, the DNA is TGTGCCTGGAGTGCTCAAACAGGGGTGAACTATGGCTACACCTTC. The full variable domain, in which reference TRBV30 and TRBJ1-2 provide the parts outside the CDR3, is SQTIHQWPATLVQPVGSPLSLECTVEGTSNPNLYWYRQAAGRGLQLLFYSVGIGQISSEVPQNLSASRPQDRQFILSSKKLLLSDSGFYLCAWSAQTGVNYGYTFGSGTRLTVV.

V and J are TRBV11-3 and TRBJ2-2, with 10 bases lining up with TRBD2. CDR3 size: 16 residues. CDR1 SGHNT and CDR2 YENEEA come from the germline V gene. J gave up 1 base and V 2 bases, and 1 base lay outside the gene matches. The CDR3 DNA is TGTGCCAGCAGCTTATTAGCGGGAGGGAACACCGGGGAGCTGTTTTTT. Residues: CASSLLAGGNTGELFF.

The chain carries TRBV19 and TRBJ2-7; 7 nucleotides match TRBD1. Germline CDR1 reads LNHDA; CDR2 reads SQIVND (reference sequence). The CDR3 is 14 amino acids. The ends lost 7 bases at V and 3 bases at J; junction bases unmatched: 9. The DNA for the CDR3 is TGTGCCAGTACCCCTAAGGGGACAGACTACGAGCAGTACTTC. Translated: CASTPKGTDYEQYF.